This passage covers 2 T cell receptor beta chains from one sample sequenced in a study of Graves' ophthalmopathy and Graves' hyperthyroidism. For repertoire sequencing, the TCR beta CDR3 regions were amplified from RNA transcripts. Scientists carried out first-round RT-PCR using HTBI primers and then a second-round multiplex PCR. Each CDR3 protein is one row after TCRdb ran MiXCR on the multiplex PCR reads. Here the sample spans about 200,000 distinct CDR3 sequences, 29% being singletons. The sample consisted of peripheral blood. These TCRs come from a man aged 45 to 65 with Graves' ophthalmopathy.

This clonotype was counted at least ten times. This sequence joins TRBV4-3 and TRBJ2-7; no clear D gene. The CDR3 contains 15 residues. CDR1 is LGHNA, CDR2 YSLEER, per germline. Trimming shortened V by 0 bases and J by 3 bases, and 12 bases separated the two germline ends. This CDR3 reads CASSQEPTSFYEQYF. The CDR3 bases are TGCGCCAGCAGCCAAGAGCCTACGTCTTTCTACGAGCAGTACTTC.

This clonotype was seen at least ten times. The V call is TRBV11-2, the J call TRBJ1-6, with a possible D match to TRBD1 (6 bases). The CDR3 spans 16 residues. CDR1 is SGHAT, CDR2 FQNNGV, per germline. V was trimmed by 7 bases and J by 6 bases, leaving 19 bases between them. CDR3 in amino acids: CASKDGGTPSNSPLHF. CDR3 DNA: TGTGCCAGCAAGGATGGGGGGACACCGAGTAATTCACCCCTCCACTTT.